This entry lists 16 T cell receptor beta chains sequenced from one sample in a study of glioma-infiltrating T cells. The iRepertoire nested amplicon-rescue multiplex PCR amplified TCR alpha and beta CDR3s from RNA. TCRdb used MiXCR to reprocess the multiplex PCR reads, holding one entry per CDR3 protein. This sample yields 100,000 to 150,000 distinct CDR3 sequences, of which roughly 25% are seen a single time; approximately 16% belongs to the top ten. The material sequenced was glioma tissue, nonneoplastic brain tissue, or PBMCs (not recorded which). These receptors were collected from a human donor with low-grade glioma or glioblastoma, undergoing nonglioma brain surgery, or in good health (not recorded which).

This clonotype was observed many times. The chain is built from TRBV20-1 and TRBJ1-6; D not resolved. Germline V gene data show CDR1 as DFQATT and CDR2 as SNEGSKA (reference sequence). This CDR3 is 13 amino acids long. With 3 bases removed from V and 9 bases from J, the gap between germline ends came to 12 bases. In DNA form, the CDR3 reads TGCAGTGCTAGGAACCCTCCGGTTTCACCCCTCCACTTT. This gives the protein CSARNPPVSPLHF.

The chain carries TRBV5-1 and TRBJ2-3; no definite D call. The CDR3 consists of 16 residues. Trimming took 0 bases from V and 6 from J, leaving 17 bases between them. CDR1 SGHRS and CDR2 YFSETQ come from the germline V gene. CDR3 DNA sequence: TGCGCCAGCAGCTTGGATCCTTCGACTCCTGCGGATACGCAGTATTTT. Translated, it gives CASSLDPSTPADTQYF.

As to this clonotype: Given a much more abundant clone one base away, this may be a read error. The gene calls are TRBV20-1 and TRBJ2-1; weak D call: TRBD2 (6 bases). The CDR3 consists of 14 residues. The germline CDR1 and CDR2 sequences are DFQATT and SNEGSKA (reference sequence). CDR3 coding DNA: TGCAGTGCTTCGGGACTCCCCTCCTACAATGAGCAGCTCTTC. As protein: CSASGLPSYNEQLF.

This clonotype was found many times. The rearrangement joins TRBV7-9 to TRBJ2-7; TRBD2 aligns across 8 bases. The CDR3 loop spans 14 amino acids. CDR1 is SEHNR and CDR2 is FQNEAQ in the germline V gene (reference sequence). V shed 4 bases and J 3 bases; nucleotides not matched to a gene: 5. The CDR3 loop is CASSSMGTSYEQYF. CDR3 nucleotides: TGTGCCAGCAGCTCCATGGGGACTAGCTACGAGCAGTACTTC.

This clonotype was recorded at least ten times. This sequence joins TRBV7-3 and TRBJ2-3, with 7 bases identical to TRBD2. There are 15 residues in the CDR3. With 5 bases clipped from V and 0 bases from J, the junction kept 5 bases outside the gene matches. CDR1 is SGHTA, CDR2 FQGTGA, per germline. CDR3 coding DNA: TGTGCCAGCAGCCCGGGAGGAATCAGCACAGATACGCAGTATTTT. It yields the protein CASSPGGISTDTQYF.

This clonotype was observed at least ten times. V is TRBV7-9 and J is TRBJ1-4; tentatively, D is TRBD1 (5 bases). This CDR3 has 14 amino acids. Deletions cut 2 bases from V and 7 bases from J, with 11 bases between. The germline V gene encodes CDR1 SEHNR and CDR2 FQNEAQ (reference sequence). The CDR3 DNA follows: TGTGCCAGCAGCTTAAGGGGATCAGTTGAAAAACTGTTTTTT. Amino acids: CASSLRGSVEKLFF.

This clonotype was seen repeatedly, ten times or more. V gene TRBV7-2 combines with J gene TRBJ2-7; D gene ambiguous. Germline CDR1 reads SGHTA; CDR2 reads FQGNSA. The length of the CDR3 is 13 residues. The V and J ends lost 3 bases and 1 base respectively, with 7 bases between them. Written as DNA, the CDR3 is TGTGCCAGCAGCTTGCACCGGTCCTACGAGCAGTACTTC. Translating gives CASSLHRSYEQYF.

Ten or more counts support this clonotype. The chain uses TRBV7-9 and TRBJ1-1, with D possibly being TRBD1 (5 bases). The CDR3 extends over 14 amino acids. The germline gives CDR1 SEHNR, CDR2 FQNEAQ (reference sequence). The V end lost 4 bases, the J end lost 1 base, and 10 bases lay between the germline ends. This chain's CDR3 is CASSSRDRNTEAFF. CDR3 nucleotide sequence: TGTGCCAGCAGCTCGCGTGACAGGAACACTGAAGCTTTCTTT.

About this clonotype itself: Possible read error: a much larger clone is one base away. Because it lacks the conserved phenylalanine or tryptophan at the end, this CDR3 is likely a read error. The genes are TRBV20-1 and TRBJ2-3; no firm D call. The V gene lost 6 bases and the J gene lost 4 bases, with 14 bases spanning the gap. The CDR3 has 13 residues. Germline lookup yields CDR1 DFQATT and CDR2 SNEGSKA (reference sequence). DNA for the CDR3: TGCAGTGCACCGGCCGGACGGGCAGATACGCAGTATCTT. The encoded protein is CSAPAGRADTQYL.

The sample holds one count of this clonotype. A much more abundant neighbour one base away suggests this may be a read error. The chain has TRBV24-1 and TRBJ2-3, with 9 bases that match TRBD2. Germline CDR1 KGHDR, CDR2 SFDVKD. CDR3 length: 15 residues. V trimming: 3 bases; J trimming: 5 bases; junction bases outside the gene matches: 5. CDR3 bases: TGTGCCACCAGTGATGCTAGCGGGACTGGAGATACGCAGTATTTT. As protein: CATSDASGTGDTQYF.

Notes on this clonotype: This may be a read error, as it is one base from a much larger clone. The chain uses TRBV28 and TRBJ2-4; 7 nucleotides match TRBD2. The CDR3 consists of 17 residues. Germline assignment: CDR1 MDHEN and CDR2 SYDVKM. V shed 5 bases, J shed 1 base, and the junction held 11 bases outside the gene matches. CDR3 DNA: TGTGCCAGCAGTCCATATCTAGCGGTGTTGGCCAAAAACATTCAGTACTTC. Amino acids: CASSPYLAVLAKNIQYF.

In its sample, this clonotype was seen many times. The V and J genes are TRBV7-6 and TRBJ2-7; D gene ambiguous. Looked up from germline, CDR1 is SGHVS and CDR2 is FNYEAQ. This CDR3 has 14 amino acids. Trimming pared 1 base from V and 5 bases from J, leaving 12 bases between. The CDR3 here is CASSLDSRVDEQYF. In DNA form, the CDR3 reads TGTGCCAGCAGCTTAGATTCACGGGTGGACGAGCAGTACTTC.

Regarding this clonotype: This is likely a read error, given that the CDR3 carries no conserved phenylalanine or tryptophan at its end. The chain is built from TRBV6-1 and TRBJ2-2; D might be TRBD2 (5 bases). Germline V gene sequence: CDR1 MNHNS, CDR2 SASEGT. This CDR3 comprises 13 residues. The CDR3 reads CASIEAEAGELFL. CDR3 in DNA: TGTGCCAGCATTGAAGCGGAGGCCGGGGAGCTGTTTCTT.

At least ten counts were recorded for this clonotype. The chain has TRBV4-1 and TRBJ2-2; 8 bases map to TRBD2. V shed 0 bases, J shed 3 bases, and the junction held 6 bases outside the gene matches. The CDR3 length is 17 residues. The germline V gene encodes CDR1 MGHRA and CDR2 YSYEKL. The CDR3, as DNA: TGCGCCAGCAGCCAAGAAGTAGGCGGGAGGCACACCGGGGAGCTGTTTTTT. Translating gives CASSQEVGGRHTGELFF.

This clonotype was observed at least ten times. The rearrangement uses TRBV5-4 and TRBJ2-7; 10 nucleotides match TRBD2. CDR1 and CDR2 from the germline V gene are SGHNT and YYREEE (reference sequence). V lost 7 bases, J lost 0 bases, and 4 bases stayed unmatched. The CDR3 is 14 residues long. This chain's CDR3 is CASATSGNSYEQYF. For the CDR3, the DNA is TGTGCCAGCGCTACTAGCGGGAACTCCTACGAGCAGTACTTC.

Comments on this clonotype: One junction end does not reproduce the germline sequence, and a read error may be involved. V is TRBV27 and J is TRBJ1-5; no clear D. The CDR3 length is 17 residues. Germline loops: CDR1 MNHEY, CDR2 SMNVEV (reference sequence). CDR3: CASSSTTPSYSNEPQHF. In DNA form, the CDR3 reads TGTGCCAGCAGTTCGACGACCCCTTCTTATAGCAATGAGCCCCAGCATTTT.